These 5 T cell receptor beta chains share one sample of origin, sequenced in a study of OX40 agonist ivuxolimab in advanced cancers. Sequenced by immunoSEQ multiplex PCR; TCRdb stores in-frame clones only, minus some. The table lists some 21,000 clones, approximately 71% of them singletons. The sequenced sample was CD4+ or CD8+ T cells sorted from blood, obtained in a trial of the OX40 agonist ivuxolimab. These receptors were collected from an adult with an advanced solid tumor such as melanoma, head and neck, liver or kidney cancer.

This clone was seen more than once but under ten times. The chain links TRBV19 to TRBJ1-1; unclear D gene. V was trimmed by 4 bases and J by 4 bases, leaving 16 bases between them. The CDR3 loop spans 15 amino acids. The germline CDR1 and CDR2 sequences are LNHDA and SQIVND (reference sequence). This CDR3 reads CASSNGAPSGTEAFF. The CDR3 nucleotides read TGTGCCAGTAGTAATGGTGCCCCCTCGGGCACTGAAGCTTTCTTT.

This sequence joins TRBV28 and TRBJ2-5; D not certain. V was shortened by 0 bases and J by 9 bases, with 17 bases between the two germline ends. The CDR3 covers 15 residues. The germline V gene encodes CDR1 MDHEN and CDR2 SYDVKM. The CDR3, as DNA: TGTGCCAGCAGTTTATGGTCAGGCCTGAGGAAGGCCCAGTACTTC. Translated: CASSLWSGLRKAQYF. The full variable domain, completed using reference TRBV28 and TRBJ2-5, is DVKVTQSSRYLVKRTGEKVFLECVQDMDHENMFWYRQDPGLGLRLIYFSYDVKMKEKGDIPEGYSVSREKKERFSLILESASTNQTSMYLCASSLWSGLRKAQYFGPGTRLLVL.

In its sample, this clone is medium-sized. The rearrangement links TRBV11-2 to TRBJ2-7, with 9 bases lining up with TRBD2. Germline lookup yields CDR1 SGHAT and CDR2 FQNNGV. After removal of 4 bases from V and 4 bases from J, the junction contained 11 bases not matched to a gene. This CDR3 has 16 residues. This CDR3 reads CASSSAGGLLGYEQYF. DNA for the CDR3: TGTGCCAGCAGCTCTGCGGGAGGGCTCCTTGGGTACGAGCAGTACTTC.

This clone occurred a few times. J is TRBJ2-2 and V is TRBV6-1; either TRBD1 or TRBD2 may fit D (6 bases each). This CDR3 has 16 amino acids. V lost 2 bases and J 7 bases, leaving 17 bases between the germline ends. The germline V gene has CDR1 MNHNS and CDR2 SASEGT. The CDR3 DNA reads TGTGCCAGCAGTGAATCCCCCGGGGGCGCGATCGGGGAGCTGTTTTTT. This translates into CASSESPGGAIGELFF.

Sample share makes this clone medium-sized. The V call is TRBV10-3, the J call TRBJ2-3; D ambiguous. Per the germline V gene, CDR1 is ENHRY and CDR2 is SYGVKD. CDR3 length: 14 residues. V lost 10 bases to trimming and J lost 1 base, with 15 bases between them. The CDR3 reads CASVGSRRTDTQYF. DNA for the CDR3: TGTGCCAGCGTCGGGTCCAGGCGCACAGATACGCAGTATTTT.